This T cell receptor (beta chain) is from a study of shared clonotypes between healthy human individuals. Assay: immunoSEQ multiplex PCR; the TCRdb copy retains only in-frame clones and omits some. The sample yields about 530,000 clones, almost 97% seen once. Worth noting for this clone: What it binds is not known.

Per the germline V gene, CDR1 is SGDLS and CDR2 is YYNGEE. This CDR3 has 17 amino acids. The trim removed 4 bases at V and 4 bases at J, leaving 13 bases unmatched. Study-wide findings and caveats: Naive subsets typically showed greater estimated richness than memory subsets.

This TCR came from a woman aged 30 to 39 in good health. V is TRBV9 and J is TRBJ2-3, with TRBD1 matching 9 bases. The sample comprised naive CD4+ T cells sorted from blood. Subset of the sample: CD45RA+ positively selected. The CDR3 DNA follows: TGTGCCAGCAGCTCATCCCCCGGGACAGGGTTCGCAGATACGCAGTATTTT. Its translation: CASSSSPGTGFADTQYF.